The 24 T cell receptor beta chains given below trace back to one sample, sequenced in a study of CD8 T cells in Susac syndrome. The RNA, about 0.45 to 1 ug, was put through reverse transcription using random hexamers. TCRdb called the immunoSEQ multiplex PCR reads again in MiXCR, with one record for every CDR3 protein. The sample contains about 150,000 distinct CDR3 sequences, just under 95% of which appear only once. The source material was CD8+ T cells from PBMCs. The source is a human donor with multiple sclerosis.

The rearrangement links TRBV5-6 to TRBJ1-1, with a tentative D call TRBD1 (5 bases). The CDR3 totals 14 residues. Trimming took off 1 base at V and 7 bases at J, with 14 bases between the two ends. CDR1 and CDR2 (germline): SGHDT, YYEEEE. The CDR3 spells CASSLYGTAVEAFF. CDR3 coding DNA: TGTGCCAGCAGCTTGTATGGGACGGCTGTTGAAGCTTTCTTT.

The chain combines TRBV13 with TRBJ2-7, with 7 bases identical to TRBD1. CDR3 length: 14 amino acids. Germline V gene lookup returns CDR1 PRHDT and CDR2 FYEKMQ (reference sequence). J was trimmed by 3 bases and V by 4 bases; bases with no gene match: 6. CDR3 loop: CASSSRQGLYEQYF. In DNA form, the CDR3 reads TGTGCCAGCAGCTCCCGACAGGGCCTCTACGAGCAGTACTTC.

The chain joins TRBV29-1 to TRBJ1-1; D might be TRBD1 (5 bases). Germline-derived CDR1 and CDR2 are SQVTM and ANQGSEA. Trimming cost V 8 bases and J 4 bases, with 14 bases left between them. The CDR3 runs 12 residues. CDR3 in DNA: TGCAGCATCTCCCCCGGGGGCACTGAAGCTTTCTTT. Protein product: CSISPGGTEAFF.

V gene TRBV19 combines with J gene TRBJ2-7; perhaps TRBD1 as D (5 bases). From germline, CDR1 is LNHDA and CDR2 SQIVND (reference sequence). The V end lost 5 bases, the J end lost 3 bases, and 14 bases lay between the germline ends. This CDR3 is 14 amino acids long. CDR3 region: CASSPSTVLYEQYF. CDR3 DNA sequence: TGTGCCAGTAGTCCCTCGACAGTTCTCTACGAGCAGTACTTC.

This rearrangement joins TRBV14 to TRBJ2-7; no definite D call. V lost 0 bases, J lost 5 bases, and 5 bases lay in between. The CDR3 runs 12 residues. CDR1 and CDR2 from the germline V gene are SGHDN and FVKESK. The CDR3 region is CASSQEGNEQYF. Written as DNA, the CDR3 is TGTGCCAGCAGCCAAGAGGGCAACGAGCAGTACTTC. Combining the CDR3 with reference TRBV14 and TRBJ2-7 gives the whole variable domain EAGVTQFPSHSVIEKGQTVTLRCDPISGHDNLYWYRRVMGKEIKFLLHFVKESKQDESGMPNNRFLAERTGGTYSTLKVQPAELEDSGVYFCASSQEGNEQYFGPGTRLTVT.

The chain couples TRBV6-2 or TRBV6-3 to TRBJ2-5; unclear D gene. Trimming removed 6 bases at V and 4 bases at J, with 9 bases between. Germline CDR1 is MNHEY and CDR2 is SVGEGT. This CDR3 has 12 amino acids. Here the CDR3 DNA reads TGTGCCAGCAGACCAGTAGGAGAGACCCAGTACTTC. It yields the protein CASRPVGETQYF.

The chain has TRBV2 and TRBJ2-7, with D possibly TRBD1 on 5 matching bases. The CDR3 spans 12 residues. Germline values: CDR1 SNHLY, CDR2 FYNNEI. Trimming took 7 bases from V and 3 from J, leaving 10 bases between them. DNA of the CDR3: TGTGCCAGCAAAGACAGATACTACGAGCAGTACTTC. The encoded protein is CASKDRYYEQYF.

This chain connects TRBV20-1 to TRBJ2-7, with TRBD1 matching over 7 bases. The junction had 9 bases not matched to a gene; V was cut back by 3 bases and J by 7 bases. Germline V lookup: CDR1 DFQATT, CDR2 SNEGSKA (reference sequence). The length of the CDR3 is 13 residues. CDR3 amino acids: CSARGDRVEEQYF. The CDR3 DNA follows: TGCAGTGCTAGGGGTGACAGGGTAGAGGAGCAGTACTTC.

This chain uses TRBV2 with TRBJ2-3, with 8 bases fitting TRBD2. This CDR3 is built from 14 residues. Germline CDR1 SNHLY, CDR2 FYNNEI. The V and J ends lost 7 bases and 1 base, in that order; junction bases with no gene match: 4. The CDR3 region has the DNA TGTGCCAGCAAGGACGGGGGGGGCACAGATACGCAGTATTTT. Translation gives CASKDGGGTDTQYF.

CDR3 coding DNA: TGTGCTAGTGGTTCCCCTCGGGACAGCAACTATGGCTACACCTTC. Its protein product is CASGSPRDSNYGYTF. V gene TRBV12-5 combines with J gene TRBJ1-2, with 7 bases aligning to TRBD1. The CDR3 spans 15 residues. The ends lost 4 bases at V and 2 bases at J; junction bases unmatched: 7. The germline V gene encodes CDR1 LGHNT and CDR2 FRNRAP.

V is TRBV12-3 or TRBV12-4 and J is TRBJ2-7; D perhaps matches TRBD1 (6 bases). There are 12 residues in the CDR3. Trimming took 3 bases from V and 7 from J, leaving 10 bases between them. The CDR3 loop is CASSFPGEEQYF. The CDR3 bases are TGTGCCAGCAGTTTTCCAGGGGAAGAGCAGTACTTC.

V gene TRBV6-2 or TRBV6-3 combines with J gene TRBJ2-7; a possible D gene is TRBD1 (6 bases). V dropped 10 bases and J dropped 0 bases, with 13 bases sitting between them. In germline, CDR1 is MNHEY, CDR2 SVGEGT. This CDR3 comprises 13 residues. CDR3 sequence reads: CATKQGSSYEQYF. CDR3 DNA sequence: TGTGCCACCAAACAGGGTAGCTCCTACGAGCAGTACTTC.

The V and J genes are TRBV4-3 and TRBJ1-6; D gene unclear. The germline CDR1 and CDR2 sequences are LGHNA and YSLEER. Trimming left V 0 bases short and J 10 bases short, with 16 bases between. The CDR3 has 16 amino acids. The chain's CDR3 is CASSQDRGGFSSPLHF. The DNA of the CDR3 is TGCGCCAGCAGCCAAGATAGAGGAGGGTTTAGCTCACCCCTCCACTTT.

The DNA of the CDR3 is TGCGCCAGCAGCTTGAATCCCGAGCTCGATCAGCCCCAGCATTTT. Amino acid sequence: CASSLNPELDQPQHF. This chain links TRBV5-1 with TRBJ1-5, with D unresolved. V gave up 1 base and J gave up 5 bases, with 13 bases separating them. The CDR3 loop spans 15 amino acids. Germline lookup yields CDR1 SGHRS and CDR2 YFSETQ. Using reference TRBV5-1 and TRBJ1-5 for the parts outside the CDR3, the full variable domain is KAGVTQTPRYLIKTRGQQVTLSCSPISGHRSVSWYQQTPGQGLQFLFEYFSETQRNKGNFPGRFSGRQFSNSRSEMNVSTLELGDSALYLCASSLNPELDQPQHFGDGTRLSIL.

The chain recombines TRBV5-5 with TRBJ1-5; tentatively, D is TRBD1 (6 bases). V was trimmed by 7 bases and J by 4 bases, leaving 15 bases between them. Germline CDR1 and CDR2: SGHKS and YYEKEE (reference sequence). The CDR3 is 14 residues long. CDR3 amino acids: CASDPQGGNQPQHF. CDR3 coding DNA: TGTGCCAGCGACCCACAGGGTGGGAATCAGCCCCAGCATTTT. Using reference TRBV5-5 and TRBJ1-5 for the parts outside the CDR3, the full variable domain is DAGVTQSPTHLIKTRGQQVTLRCSPISGHKSVSWYQQVLGQGPQFIFQYYEKEERGRGNFPDRFSARQFPNYSSELNVNALLLGDSALYLCASDPQGGNQPQHFGDGTRLSIL.

V usage is TRBV20-1 and J usage is TRBJ2-5; D unresolved. Deletions cut 0 bases from V and 7 bases from J, with 15 bases between. This CDR3 is built from 14 residues. The germline V gene has CDR1 DFQATT and CDR2 SNEGSKA (reference sequence). CDR3 loop: CSARDSNPGRTQYF. The CDR3 DNA sequence: TGCAGTGCTAGAGATTCGAACCCCGGCCGGACCCAGTACTTC.

The chain couples TRBV4-3 to TRBJ2-3; TRBD1 might be the D (6 bases). V lost 2 bases to trimming and J lost 4 bases, with 22 bases between them. CDR1 LGHNA and CDR2 YSLEER come from the germline V gene. This CDR3 is built from 18 residues. CDR3 DNA: TGCGCCAGCAGCCAAAGTTTTAGGTCCAGGGGAAAAGCAGATACGCAGTATTTT. It is translated as CASSQSFRSRGKADTQYF.

The V gene is TRBV20-1, the J gene TRBJ2-1, with 10 bases identical to TRBD2. The CDR3 is made up of 16 amino acids. Germline CDR1 is DFQATT and CDR2 is SNEGSKA (reference sequence). J was trimmed by 4 bases and V by 0 bases; bases with no gene match: 6. The CDR3 here is CSARDRETSGYNEQFF. CDR3 in DNA: TGCAGTGCTAGAGATCGGGAGACTAGCGGGTACAATGAGCAGTTCTTC.

The chain has TRBV20-1 and TRBJ1-5, with a weak D call TRBD1 (5 bases). CDR3 length equals 18 residues. Germline CDR1 reads DFQATT; CDR2 reads SNEGSKA (reference sequence). Trimming cost V 0 bases and J 0 bases, with 18 bases left between them. The DNA of the CDR3 is TGCAGTGCTAGAGATAAAGGAGGGGCGGAGGATAGCAATCAGCCCCAGCATTTT. Encoded protein: CSARDKGGAEDSNQPQHF.

This sequence joins TRBV29-1 and TRBJ2-3, with D tentatively TRBD2 (5 bases). CDR1 SQVTM and CDR2 ANQGSEA come from the germline V gene. This CDR3 is built from 13 residues. Trimming pared 6 bases from V and 5 bases from J, leaving 15 bases between. CDR3 protein: CSVVPGTRDTQYF. The CDR3 DNA sequence: TGCAGCGTAGTCCCGGGAACTAGAGATACGCAGTATTTT.

The genes are TRBV30 and TRBJ2-7, with a tentative D call TRBD1 (6 bases). The V gene lost 1 base and the J gene lost 7 bases, with 11 bases spanning the gap. Germline CDR1 is GTSNPN and CDR2 is SVGIG (reference sequence). The CDR3 extends over 12 amino acids. In DNA, the CDR3 is TGTGCCTGGAGTGGGGGGCGGAATGAGCAGTACTTC. Its translation: CAWSGGRNEQYF.

The CDR3 loop reads CASSPGYSTDTQYF. DNA for the CDR3: TGTGCCAGCAGCCCCGGCTATAGCACAGATACGCAGTATTTT. This chain joins TRBV5-4 and TRBJ2-3; D remains ambiguous. Germline V CDR1 and CDR2: SGHNT, YYREEE (reference sequence). CDR3 length equals 14 residues. V shed 4 bases and J shed 0 bases, with 9 bases lying between them. The whole variable domain, filled in from reference TRBV5-4 and TRBJ2-3, reads ETGVTQSPTHLIKTRGQQVTLRCSSQSGHNTVSWYQQALGQGPQFIFQYYREEENGRGNFPPRFSGLQFPNYSSELNVNALELDDSALYLCASSPGYSTDTQYFGPGTRLTVL.

V and J are TRBV28 and TRBJ2-2; possibly TRBD1 for D (6 bases). The V end was cut by 3 bases, the J end by 4 bases, with 21 bases between. Germline CDR1 is MDHEN and CDR2 is SYDVKM. This CDR3 region has 18 residues. This CDR3 reads CASSLGRQVWDGTGELFF. The CDR3 DNA follows: TGTGCCAGCAGTTTGGGGAGACAGGTTTGGGATGGCACCGGGGAGCTGTTTTTT. Supplemented by reference TRBV28 and TRBJ2-2, the full variable domain reads DVKVTQSSRYLVKRTGEKVFLECVQDMDHENMFWYRQDPGLGLRLIYFSYDVKMKEKGDIPEGYSVSREKKERFSLILESASTNQTSMYLCASSLGRQVWDGTGELFFGEGSRLTVL.

J is TRBJ1-1 and V is TRBV20-1, with D perhaps TRBD1 (6 bases). Trimming stripped 3 bases from V and 1 base from J, with 15 bases between. CDR1 and CDR2 (germline): DFQATT, SNEGSKA (reference sequence). The CDR3 runs 15 residues. In DNA form, the CDR3 reads TGCAGTGCTAGGGCATGGGGGGCAGAGAACACTGAAGCTTTCTTT. Its translation is CSARAWGAENTEAFF.